The 6 T cell receptor beta chains reported below all come from one sample, sequenced in a study of identifying expanded T cells in peripheral blood. The method was immunoSEQ multiplex PCR; TCRdb's version includes in-frame clones alone and lacks a portion of them. The repertoire holds 100,000 to 150,000 clones, with approximately 86% as singletons. Sequencing input: blood. The receptors derive from a person between 18 and 75 years old in good health.

The chain employs TRBV6-1 and TRBJ1-2; D is possibly TRBD1 (5 bases). In germline, CDR1 is MNHNS, CDR2 SASEGT. The V and J ends lost 0 bases and 5 bases respectively, with 10 bases between them. This CDR3 is built from 14 residues. The CDR3 here is CASSEAGDGYGYTF. The DNA for the CDR3 is TGTGCCAGCAGTGAAGCGGGGGACGGTTATGGCTACACCTTC.

This chain joins TRBV7-3 and TRBJ2-1, with 9 positions matching TRBD2. V lost 3 bases and J lost 15; bases outside the gene matches: 9. The CDR3 runs to 13 residues. Germline V gives CDR1 SGHTA, CDR2 FQGTGA. The CDR3 spells CASSLAGTSFLFF. The DNA of the CDR3 is TGTGCCAGCAGCTTGGCCGGGACTAGCTTTCTGTTCTTC.

The CDR3 loop reads CASSSGQGWSYEQYF. CDR3 nucleotide sequence: TGTGCCAGCAGTTCCGGACAGGGCTGGTCCTACGAGCAGTACTTC. This rearrangement joins TRBV6-5 to TRBJ2-7, with 8 nucleotides matching TRBD1. V was pared by 4 bases and J by 1 base, with 6 bases of the junction left unmatched. The CDR3 runs to 15 residues. Germline CDR1 and CDR2: MNHEY and SVGAGI.

The chain links TRBV4-1 to TRBJ2-3; weak D call: TRBD1 (6 bases). The germline CDR1 and CDR2 sequences are MGHRA and YSYEKL. V shed 4 bases and J shed 1 base, with 15 bases lying between them. The CDR3 spans 16 residues. The CDR3 region has the DNA TGCGCCAGCAGCCGCATCGGGGACACCCGCACAGATACGCAGTATTTT. This encodes CASSRIGDTRTDTQYF.

In nucleotides, the CDR3 is TGTGCCAGCAGCTCGGACCTCCGGTGGGTTTCACCCCTCCACTTT. Its protein is CASSSDLRWVSPLHF. V gene TRBV4-2 combines with J gene TRBJ1-6; D is unclear. Germline values: CDR1 LGHNA, CDR2 YNFKEQ. Deletions cut 5 bases from V and 9 bases from J, with 17 bases between. The CDR3 consists of 15 residues.

This clone was seen once. V usage is TRBV28 and J usage is TRBJ2-3; 7 positions agree with TRBD2. Germline loops: CDR1 MDHEN, CDR2 SYDVKM. Losses at the gene ends were 5 bases for V and 6 bases for J; bases not matched to a gene: 14. This CDR3 has 16 residues. CDR3 in DNA: TGTGCCAGCAGTCGAATCCCACTGGCGGGAGTCGATACGCAGTATTTT. Translation: CASSRIPLAGVDTQYF.